This TCR beta chain was identified during a study of shared clonotypes between healthy human individuals. Overall study context: A few men and two women, aged 18 to 49, were donors.

General study points: What limited the represented genetic and exposure-history diversity was the small number of donors.

The data were produced by immunoSEQ multiplex PCR, yet TCRdb's version contains in-frame clones alone and is incomplete. In the table there are about 2.1 million clones, just over 90% of which are singletons. This clone was observed a few times. Its specificity is unknown. The ends were cut back, 7 bases at V and 5 bases at J, with 14 bases in the middle. The CDR3 length is 13 residues. Germline V gene lookup returns CDR1 SGHVS and CDR2 FQNEAQ. CD8 cells classed as naive were CD45RO-negative and positively selected for CCR7, excluding terminally differentiated effector memory CD45RA+ cells. The sequenced sample was naive CD8+ T cells from PBMCs. This clonotype was sampled from a young man in good health. Some clones in this sample may be carry-over from other donors' samples. The V and J genes are TRBV7-8 and TRBJ1-1, with D uncertain. This CDR3 reads CASTLTVKTEAFF. Written as DNA, the CDR3 is TGTGCCAGCACCCTTACAGTCAAAACTGAAGCTTTCTTT.